The entry below gives a single T cell receptor (beta chain) sequence along with its context. The sample is drawn from a study of blood T cell repertoires in COVID-19. Germline CDR1 SGHVS, CDR2 FQNEAQ. The CDR3 extends over 15 amino acids. The V and J ends lost 1 base and 2 bases, in that order; junction bases with no gene match: 0. Using immunoSEQ multiplex PCR, the repertoire was profiled, and TCRdb retains in-frame clones only, with some absent. Here the sample spans 150,000 or so clones, around 81% being singletons. The chain carries TRBV7-8 and TRBJ1-2; 11 nucleotides line up with TRBD1. The receptor was derived from an older man who had recovered from COVID-19. What was sequenced was peripheral blood. The CDR3 nucleotides are TGTGCCAGCAGCTTAGGGACAGGGGGCAACTATGGCTACACCTTC. Protein product: CASSLGTGGNYGYTF.